A selection of T cell receptor beta chains follows, all from one sample in a study of blood T cell repertoires in COVID-19. Assay: immunoSEQ multiplex PCR; the TCRdb copy retains only in-frame clones and omits some. The sample carries about 210,000 clones, about four fifths recorded once. The material sequenced was peripheral blood. The receptors were sampled from a woman between 40 and 50 years old with acute or convalescent COVID-19. The CDR3 runs from the conserved cysteine through the conserved F or W. D genes are given only for firm matches. Some rows have no size entry. The others give once, few or many, or a class for an expanded clone.

j_gene	v_gene	abundance	d_gene	len	CDR3nt	CDR3aa
TRBJ2-7	TRBV27	NA	TRBD2	16	TGTGCCAGCAGTTTCTTTCGGACTAGCGGGGAGTTGGAGCAGTACTTC	CASSFFRTSGELEQYF
TRBJ2-1	TRBV27	NA	NA	16	TGTGCCAGCAGTTTAAATTCCGCGGGCTCCTACAATGAGCAGTTCTTC	CASSLNSAGSYNEQFF
TRBJ1-5	TRBV27	NA	NA	14	TGTGCCAGCAGTATTAGTAGGGGCTTACGGCCCCAGCATTTT	CASSISRGLRPQHF
TRBJ2-5	TRBV14	NA	TRBD1	15	TGTGCCAGCAGCCGAATAACAGGGGGCGTCGAGACCCAGTACTTC	CASSRITGGVETQYF
TRBJ2-7	TRBV7-2	NA	TRBD2	15	TGTGCCAGCAGCTCCGGGACTAGCGGGAGGGAGGAGCAGTACTTC	CASSSGTSGREEQYF
TRBJ1-3	TRBV14	NA	TRBD1	15	TGTGCCAGCAGCCGAACAGGGGTCGGGGGAAACACCATATATTTT	CASSRTGVGGNTIYF
TRBJ1-6	TRBV12-5	once	NA	16	TGTGCTAGTGGTTTGGCACAGGGAGAAAGAAATTCACCCCTCCACTTT	CASGLAQGERNSPLHF
TRBJ1-1	TRBV30	NA	NA	12	TGTGCCTGGAGGGTCGGCCCATCGGGAGCTTTCTTT	CAWRVGPSGAFF
TRBJ2-7	TRBV29-1	NA	TRBD1	12	TGCAGCGTTGCGCAGGGGGCAAGTGAGCAGTACTTC	CSVAQGASEQYF
TRBJ1-2	TRBV20-1	NA	TRBD1	16	TGCAGTGCAAGTAGGGACAGGGGTTCAGCTAACTATGGCTACACCTTC	CSASRDRGSANYGYTF
TRBJ2-1	TRBV5-1	NA	NA	15	TGCGCCAGCAGCTTGGCCGGGGGACAGTACAATGAGCAGTTCTTC	CASSLAGGQYNEQFF
TRBJ2-3	TRBV13	NA	TRBD2	17	TGTGCCAGCAGCTTCCGCGGACTAGCGGGAGCAACAGATACGCAGTATTTT	CASSFRGLAGATDTQYF
TRBJ1-1	TRBV6-6	NA	NA	15	TGTGCCAGCAGTTCAAACAGGTTGCCGCACACTGAAGCTTTCTTT	CASSSNRLPHTEAFF
TRBJ2-3	TRBV14	NA	TRBD2	16	TGTGCCAGCAGCCTCGGACTAGCGGGACACACAGATACGCAGTATTTT	CASSLGLAGHTDTQYF
TRBJ1-2	TRBV3-1/TRBV3-2	NA	NA	14	TGTGCCAGCAGCCAGCCCCGGGTTAACTATGGCTACACCTTC	CASSQPRVNYGYTF
TRBJ1-2	TRBV3-1/TRBV3-2	NA	TRBD1	15	TGTGCCAGCAGCCGGCATTCGGGACAGGGCTATGGCTACACCTTC	CASSRHSGQGYGYTF
TRBJ2-1	TRBV3-1/TRBV3-2	NA	NA	20	TGTGCCAGCAGCCTCGGACAGGGGGGGACTAGCGGCAGCTCCTACAATGAGCAGTTCTTC	CASSLGQGGTSGSSYNEQFF
TRBJ2-7	TRBV2	NA	TRBD1	20	TGTGCCAGCACCGAGCACCATCCGGGACAGGGGGCGGGACGGGGAGGTGAGCAGTACTTC	CASTEHHPGQGAGRGGEQYF
TRBJ1-5	TRBV2	NA	NA	12	TGTGCCAGCCGGCGGCTATTTCAGCCCCAGCATTTT	CASRRLFQPQHF
TRBJ2-3	TRBV12-5	few	NA	15	TGTGCTAGTGGTTTGGTACGAGAGAGCACAGATACGCAGTATTTT	CASGLVRESTDTQYF
TRBJ1-3	TRBV20-1	NA	TRBD1	15	TGCAGTGCTAGTGGGACAGAGTCCTCTGGAAACACCATATATTTT	CSASGTESSGNTIYF
TRBJ2-1	TRBV6-1	NA	NA	15	TGTGCCAGCAGTGAAGTTTCGGTCCTAACCAATGAGCAGTTCTTC	CASSEVSVLTNEQFF
TRBJ2-2	TRBV6-5	NA	TRBD1	14	TGTGCCAGCAGTTCGGACAGGGCCACCGGGGAGCTGTTTTTT	CASSSDRATGELFF
TRBJ1-3	TRBV14	once	NA	16	TGTGCCAGCAGCCAAGATCCGGTGCCTTCTGGAAACACCATATATTTT	CASSQDPVPSGNTIYF
TRBJ2-1	TRBV7-2	NA	NA	15	TGTGCCAGCAAAGGGGGTATAGGGGGATACAATGAGCAGTTCTTC	CASKGGIGGYNEQFF
TRBJ1-2	TRBV6-6	once	TRBD1	14	TGTGCCAGCAGTCCGCCGGGACAGGGAGGCGGCTACACCTTC	CASSPPGQGGGYTF
TRBJ2-7	TRBV7-6	once	TRBD1	13	TGTGCCAGCAGCGGACGACAGGGTAACGAGCAGTACTTC	CASSGRQGNEQYF
TRBJ2-2	TRBV21-1	NA	NA	14	TGTGCCAGCAGCTACCGGGTCAACACCGGGGAGCTGTTTTTT	CASSYRVNTGELFF
TRBJ2-2	TRBV6-2/TRBV6-3	NA	TRBD1	16	TGTGCCAGCAGTCGCCCCGGGACAGGGAACACCGGGGAGCTGTTTTTT	CASSRPGTGNTGELFF
TRBJ1-1	TRBV9	few	NA	12	TGTGCCAGCAGCCCCCGTTACACTGAAGCTTTCTTT	CASSPRYTEAFF
TRBJ2-3	TRBV7-8	NA	TRBD2	16	TGTGCCAGCAGCTTAGAGGCTAGCGGTAGCACAGATACGCAGTATTTT	CASSLEASGSTDTQYF
TRBJ2-5	TRBV7-9	few	TRBD2	15	TGTGCCAGCAGCTCTGGACTAGACCCATACAAGACCCAGTACTTC	CASSSGLDPYKTQYF
TRBJ2-7	TRBV6-5	NA	NA	13	TGTGCCAGCAGAAAACAGGGTCGTGACGAGCAGTACTTC	CASRKQGRDEQYF
TRBJ2-1	TRBV14	NA	TRBD2	15	TGTGCCAGCAGTTTATGGCTAGCGGGATTCAATGGGCAGTTCTTC	CASSLWLAGFNGQFF
TRBJ1-1	TRBV19	NA	NA	13	TGTGCCAGTAGTGGGGCAGCGAACACTGAAGCTTTCTTT	CASSGAANTEAFF
TRBJ2-1	TRBV12-5	NA	TRBD2	20	TGTGCTAGTGGTTTGATAGGGACTAGCGGGGGGGCCGGGTCCTACAATGAGCAGTTCTTC	CASGLIGTSGGAGSYNEQFF
TRBJ2-7	TRBV19	once	NA	15	TGTGCCAGTAGTGTTTTCTCCGGGATTCACAACGAGCAGTACTTC	CASSVFSGIHNEQYF
TRBJ2-7	TRBV18	once	NA	12	TGTGCCAGCTCAGAGAAGAGGGACACCGGGGTCTTC	CASSEKRDTGVF
TRBJ2-1	TRBV19	NA	NA	14	TGTGCCAGTAGTATAAATGGCCCCTACAATGAGCAGTTCTTC	CASSINGPYNEQFF
TRBJ2-7	TRBV11-2	NA	TRBD1	14	TGTGCCAGCAGCGGTGGGACAGGGGCATACGAGCAGTACTTC	CASSGGTGAYEQYF
TRBJ1-1	TRBV11-3	NA	TRBD1	15	TGTGCCAGCAGCGCGCACAGGGGAGCGAACACTGAAGCTTTCTTT	CASSAHRGANTEAFF
TRBJ2-1	TRBV4-1	few	NA	11	TGCGCCAGCAGCCAAGGGCCTGAGCAGTTCTTC	CASSQGPEQFF
TRBJ2-2	TRBV4-3	NA	NA	18	TGCGCCAGCAGCCAAGATCTCCCCACCGGGGTAGTTACCGGGGAGCTGTTTTTT	CASSQDLPTGVVTGELFF
TRBJ2-1	TRBV29-1	NA	NA	13	TGCAGCGTTACGTGGCAGGGCGTCAATGAGCAGTTCTTC	CSVTWQGVNEQFF
TRBJ2-7	TRBV24-1	NA	TRBD1	15	TGTGCCACCAGTGATCCCGGGGACAGGGCCTACGAGCAGTACTTC	CATSDPGDRAYEQYF
TRBJ2-1	TRBV5-1	NA	TRBD2	16	TGCGCCAGCAGCTTGGGGGCGGGAGGCACCTACAATGAGCAGTTCTTC	CASSLGAGGTYNEQFF
TRBJ1-1	TRBV2	NA	NA	14	TGTGCCAGCAGTGTCCAGGGGTTGGGGACTGAAGCTTTCTTT	CASSVQGLGTEAFF
TRBJ2-7	TRBV27	NA	TRBD2	16	TGTGCCAGCAGGGGACTAGCGGGAGGGCCTATCCACGAGCAGTACTTC	CASRGLAGGPIHEQYF
TRBJ1-1	TRBV7-2	NA	NA	13	TGTGCCAGCAGCCCAATCAGCGTGACTGAAGCTTTCTTT	CASSPISVTEAFF
TRBJ2-7	TRBV4-3	NA	TRBD2	15	TGCGCCAGCAGCCCACGACTAGCGGATCCCTACGAGCAGTACTTC	CASSPRLADPYEQYF
TRBJ1-1	TRBV18	NA	NA	13	TGTGCCAGCTCACGTACATTGAACACTGAAGCTTTCTTT	CASSRTLNTEAFF
TRBJ1-2	TRBV4-1	NA	NA	15	TGCGCCAGCAGCCAAGATTCGACGACAGGCGGAGGCTACACCTTC	CASSQDSTTGGGYTF
TRBJ2-5	TRBV12-3/TRBV12-4	NA	NA	13	TGTGCCAGCAGTTTTCTCCCGGGGGAGACCCAGTACTTC	CASSFLPGETQYF
TRBJ2-2	TRBV18	NA	TRBD2	16	TGTGCCAGCTCACCGTTAGCGGGGTCTAACACCGGGGAGCTGTTTTTT	CASSPLAGSNTGELFF
TRBJ1-1	TRBV21-1	NA	NA	16	TGTGCCAGCAGCAAAGTGAGGCAGGGGGTGTGGACTGAAGCTTTCTTT	CASSKVRQGVWTEAFF
TRBJ1-2	TRBV6-6	NA	TRBD1	15	TGTGCCAGCAGGCCAGGGGGCTCCCCTAACTATGGCTACACCTTC	CASRPGGSPNYGYTF
TRBJ2-3	TRBV10-1	NA	NA	14	TGCGCCAGCAGTGAGTCCAGGGTGGCAGATACGCAGTATTTT	CASSESRVADTQYF